This T cell receptor beta chain was identified during a study of blood T cells in healthy people across ages. The authors ran a second PCR of about 6 to 11 cycles using a sample-barcoded 5' primer and a J-beta primer mix. A single record per CDR3 protein comes from TCRdb applying MiXCR to the 5' RACE reads. The sample has roughly 900,000 distinct CDR3 sequences, roughly 43% seen once. Between the trimmed V and J ends, which lost 5 bases and 2 bases, there was a span of 10 bases. In germline, CDR1 is MNHEY, CDR2 SMNVEV (reference sequence). This CDR3 is 13 amino acids long. Sequenced material: blood. The V and J genes are TRBV27 and TRBJ2-7, with a tentative D call TRBD2 (5 bases). The receptor was derived from a man between 25 and 39 years old in good health. CDR3 residues: CASSVLGTYEQYF. CDR3 in DNA: TGTGCCAGCAGTGTACTAGGGACCTACGAGCAGTACTTC.